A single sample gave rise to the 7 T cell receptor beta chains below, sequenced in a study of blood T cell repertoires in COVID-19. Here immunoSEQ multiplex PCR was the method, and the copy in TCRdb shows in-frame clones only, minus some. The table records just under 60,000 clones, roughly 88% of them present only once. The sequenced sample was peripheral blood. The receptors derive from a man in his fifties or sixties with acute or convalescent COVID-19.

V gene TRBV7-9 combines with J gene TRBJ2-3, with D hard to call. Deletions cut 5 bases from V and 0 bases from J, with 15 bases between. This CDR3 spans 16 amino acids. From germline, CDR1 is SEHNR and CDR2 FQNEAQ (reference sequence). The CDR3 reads CASSALETGSTDTQYF. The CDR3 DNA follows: TGTGCCAGCAGCGCACTGGAGACTGGGAGCACAGATACGCAGTATTTT.

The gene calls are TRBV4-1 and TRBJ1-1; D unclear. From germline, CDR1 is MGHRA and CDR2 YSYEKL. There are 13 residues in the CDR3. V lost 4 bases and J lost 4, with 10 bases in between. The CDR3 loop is CASSLGRGTEAFF. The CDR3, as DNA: TGCGCCAGCAGCCTTGGTCGAGGCACTGAAGCTTTCTTT.

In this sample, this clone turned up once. The CDR3 sequence is CASSSTDRAFYGYTF. In DNA form, the CDR3 reads TGTGCCAGCAGTTCTACTGACAGGGCCTTCTATGGCTACACCTTC. The chain links TRBV6-5 to TRBJ1-2; 7 positions agree with TRBD1. V trimming: 4 bases; J trimming: 4 bases; junction bases outside the gene matches: 9. Germline lookup yields CDR1 MNHEY and CDR2 SVGAGI. The CDR3 runs 15 residues.

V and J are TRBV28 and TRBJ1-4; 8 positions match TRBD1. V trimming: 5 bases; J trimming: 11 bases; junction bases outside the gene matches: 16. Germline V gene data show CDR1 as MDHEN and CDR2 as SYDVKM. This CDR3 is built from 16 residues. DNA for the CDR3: TGTGCCAGCAGTGGTAACGGACAGGGAACAATCGGGAAACTGTTTTTT. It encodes CASSGNGQGTIGKLFF.

As DNA, the CDR3 is TGTGCCAGCAGTGATCTTCCAGGGCCCGGAAACACCATATATTTT. The encoded protein is CASSDLPGPGNTIYF. The rearrangement joins TRBV6-1 to TRBJ1-3; possible D gene TRBD1, 5 bases. Germline V gene data show CDR1 as MNHNS and CDR2 as SASEGT. V lost 3 bases to trimming and J lost 4 bases, with 13 bases between them. CDR3 length: 15 amino acids.

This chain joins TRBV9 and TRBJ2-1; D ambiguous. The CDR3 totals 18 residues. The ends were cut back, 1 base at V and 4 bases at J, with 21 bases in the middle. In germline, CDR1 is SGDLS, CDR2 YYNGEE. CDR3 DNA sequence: TGTGCCAGCAGCGTAACGCTAGTCCCTCTCCAGTTATACAATGAGCAGTTCTTC. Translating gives CASSVTLVPLQLYNEQFF.

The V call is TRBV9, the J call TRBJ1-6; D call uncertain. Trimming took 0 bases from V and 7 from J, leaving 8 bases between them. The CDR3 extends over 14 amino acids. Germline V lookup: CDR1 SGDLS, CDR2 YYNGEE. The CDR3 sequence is CASSVDGENSPLHF. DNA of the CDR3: TGTGCCAGCAGCGTAGACGGGGAAAATTCACCCCTCCACTTT.